Listed below are T cell receptor beta chains from one sample, sequenced in a study of shared clonotypes between healthy human individuals. The protocol was immunoSEQ multiplex PCR, while the TCRdb copy is restricted to in-frame clones and leaves out a portion. This table holds about 2.3 million clones, roughly 90% found once. Sequencing was carried out using naive CD4+ T cells from PBMCs. The receptors come from a man aged 18 to 35 in good health. Some clones in this sample may be carry-over from other donors' samples. The CDR3 runs from the conserved cysteine through the conserved F or W. The order of the fields is V gene, D gene, J gene, clone size, CDR3 protein, CDR3 DNA. A D gene is named only where the DNA matches it firmly. Only some rows state a clone size, as once, few, many or a class for expanded clones.

V gene: TRBV9
D gene: TRBD2
J gene: TRBJ2-7
clone size: -
CDR3 protein: CASSVGRPSGRTEQYF
CDR3 DNA: TGTGCCAGCAGCGTAGGGCGTCCGAGCGGGAGAACCGAGCAGTACTTC

V gene: TRBV6-4
D gene: -
J gene: TRBJ2-2
clone size: -
CDR3 protein: CASSDGRAWPGELFF
CDR3 DNA: TGTGCCAGCAGTGACGGCAGGGCGTGGCCCGGGGAGCTGTTTTTT

V gene: TRBV6-5
D gene: -
J gene: TRBJ1-3
clone size: -
CDR3 protein: CASRASGNTIYF
CDR3 DNA: TGTGCCAGCAGGGCCTCTGGAAACACCATATATTTT

V gene: TRBV27
D gene: -
J gene: TRBJ2-2
clone size: once
CDR3 protein: CAAGWRNTGELFF
CDR3 DNA: TGTGCCGCGGGGTGGAGGAACACCGGGGAGCTGTTTTTT

V gene: TRBV5-6
D gene: TRBD1
J gene: TRBJ1-1
clone size: -
CDR3 protein: CASHLTGVDTEAFF
CDR3 DNA: TGTGCCAGTCATTTAACAGGGGTAGACACTGAAGCTTTCTTT

V gene: TRBV19
D gene: -
J gene: TRBJ2-1
clone size: -
CDR3 protein: CASTDRGSSYNEQFF
CDR3 DNA: TGTGCCAGTACCGATCGGGGGAGCTCCTACAATGAGCAGTTCTTC

V gene: TRBV7-3
D gene: -
J gene: TRBJ1-1
clone size: -
CDR3 protein: CASSLYVNTEAFF
CDR3 DNA: TGTGCCAGCAGCTTATACGTGAACACTGAAGCTTTCTTT

V gene: TRBV28
D gene: -
J gene: TRBJ1-1
clone size: few
CDR3 protein: CASSGYQSRGTEAFF
CDR3 DNA: TGTGCCAGCAGTGGATATCAGAGCAGGGGCACTGAAGCTTTCTTT

V gene: TRBV28
D gene: TRBD2
J gene: TRBJ2-3
clone size: -
CDR3 protein: CASSELGAGGSTDTQYF
CDR3 DNA: TGTGCCAGCAGCGAACTGGGAGCGGGAGGGAGCACAGATACGCAGTATTTT

V gene: TRBV28
D gene: TRBD2
J gene: TRBJ2-1
clone size: -
CDR3 protein: CASRNRGLAPSYNEQFF
CDR3 DNA: TGTGCCAGCAGGAACAGGGGACTAGCCCCCTCCTACAATGAGCAGTTCTTC

V gene: TRBV4-1
D gene: -
J gene: TRBJ2-7
clone size: -
CDR3 protein: CASSQVRHYEQYF
CDR3 DNA: TGCGCCAGCAGCCAAGTCCGTCACTACGAGCAGTACTTC

V gene: TRBV27
D gene: TRBD1
J gene: TRBJ2-5
clone size: -
CDR3 protein: CASSSAFDREKETQYF
CDR3 DNA: TGTGCCAGCAGCTCCGCCTTCGACAGGGAGAAAGAGACCCAGTACTTC

V gene: TRBV18
D gene: -
J gene: TRBJ2-5
clone size: -
CDR3 protein: CASSPNREETQYF
CDR3 DNA: TGTGCCAGCTCACCAAACAGGGAAGAGACCCAGTACTTC

V gene: TRBV2
D gene: TRBD2
J gene: TRBJ2-1
clone size: -
CDR3 protein: CASQRDPYNEQFF
CDR3 DNA: TGTGCCAGCCAGCGGGATCCCTACAATGAGCAGTTCTTC

V gene: TRBV7-9
D gene: -
J gene: TRBJ2-7
clone size: -
CDR3 protein: CASSLGSGAPSSYEQYF
CDR3 DNA: TGTGCCAGCAGCTTAGGGTCAGGGGCACCTAGCTCCTACGAGCAGTACTTC

V gene: TRBV5-1
D gene: -
J gene: TRBJ1-1
clone size: -
CDR3 protein: CASSLVGGRVNTEAFF
CDR3 DNA: TGCGCCAGCAGCTTGGTGGGCGGCCGAGTGAACACTGAAGCTTTCTTT

V gene: TRBV6-1
D gene: -
J gene: TRBJ2-3
clone size: -
CDR3 protein: CASTRTGIYTQYF
CDR3 DNA: TGTGCCAGCACCAGAACAGGGATTTATACGCAGTATTTT

V gene: TRBV18
D gene: TRBD1
J gene: TRBJ2-6
clone size: -
CDR3 protein: CASSPVGQGIPGANVLTF
CDR3 DNA: TGTGCCAGCTCACCAGTAGGACAGGGAATCCCTGGGGCCAACGTCCTGACTTTC

V gene: TRBV7-8
D gene: TRBD1
J gene: TRBJ2-7
clone size: -
CDR3 protein: CASSLGTGVYEQYF
CDR3 DNA: TGTGCCAGCAGCTTAGGGACAGGGGTCTACGAGCAGTACTTC

V gene: TRBV28
D gene: -
J gene: TRBJ1-1
clone size: -
CDR3 protein: CASSRQMNTEAFF
CDR3 DNA: TGTGCCAGCAGTCGGCAGATGAACACTGAAGCTTTCTTT

V gene: TRBV28
D gene: -
J gene: TRBJ2-7
clone size: -
CDR3 protein: CASSLWQASGGEQYF
CDR3 DNA: TGTGCCAGCAGTTTATGGCAGGCGAGTGGGGGGGAGCAGTACTTC

V gene: TRBV10-3
D gene: -
J gene: TRBJ2-7
clone size: once
CDR3 protein: CAISPNAGTLNEQYF
CDR3 DNA: TGTGCCATCAGTCCTAATGCCGGGACGCTTAACGAGCAGTACTTC